This TCR beta chain came from a study of cytomegalovirus exposure and HLA in healthy donors. General observations from the study: Previous analysis showed most TCR beta V segments were productive about 87% or about 30% of the time.

A single count supports this clone. Its specificity is not known. PCR primers comprised 60 Vbeta and 13 Jbeta primers. Here immunoSEQ multiplex PCR was the method, and the copy in TCRdb shows in-frame clones only, minus some. This table has 170,000 or so clones, around 79% appearing once. CDR3 length: 14 residues. Trimming pared 1 base from V and 6 bases from J, leaving 9 bases between. Germline-derived CDR1 and CDR2 are SGHDN and FVKESK. The TCR comes from a woman in her thirties or forties in good health and CMV-seronegative. Sequencing was performed on PBMCs. The chain joins TRBV14 to TRBJ2-2, with D unclear. The CDR3 spells CASSQGPRSGELFF. The CDR3 DNA is TGTGCCAGCAGCCAAGGACCCAGGTCCGGGGAGCTGTTTTTT.